Presented here are 22 T cell receptor beta chains from one specimen sequenced in a study of T cells after yellow fever vaccination. TCRdb called the 5' RACE reads again in MiXCR, with one record for every CDR3 protein. The top ten clones hold 14% of a sample with 500,000 to 700,000 distinct CDR3 sequences, roughly a fifth of them seen once. The material was PBMCs, obtained 15 days after the yellow fever booster vaccination. These receptors were collected from a man aged 25-40 years who received the YFV17D yellow fever vaccine.

The V and J genes are TRBV30 and TRBJ2-7, with 11 bases identical to TRBD1. CDR1 is GTSNPN, CDR2 SVGIG, per germline (reference sequence). There are 13 residues in the CDR3. V lost 4 bases, J lost 6 bases, and 5 bases stayed unmatched. The DNA of the CDR3 is TGTGCCTGGAAGACCGGGACAGGGGGCGAGCAGTACTTC. This codes for CAWKTGTGGEQYF. Drawing the rest from reference TRBV30 and TRBJ2-7, the complete variable domain is SQTIHQWPATLVQPVGSPLSLECTVEGTSNPNLYWYRQAAGRGLQLLFYSVGIGQISSEVPQNLSASRPQDRQFILSSKKLLLSDSGFYLCAWKTGTGGEQYFGPGTRLTVT.

This clonotype was observed a few times. This rearrangement joins TRBV5-1 to TRBJ1-1, with 8 bases fitting TRBD1. V shed 3 bases and J 6 bases; nucleotides not matched to a gene: 10. The germline V gene encodes CDR1 SGHRS and CDR2 YFSETQ. The CDR3 consists of 15 residues. The CDR3 is CASSWTTGEYSEAFF. For the CDR3, the DNA is TGCGCCAGCAGCTGGACGACAGGGGAGTACTCTGAAGCTTTCTTT.

This clonotype was detected only a few times. The rearrangement links TRBV11-2 to TRBJ2-1; 8 nucleotides agree with TRBD2. In germline, CDR1 is SGHAT, CDR2 FQNNGV. V lost 6 bases to trimming and J lost 7 bases; unmatched junction nucleotides: 14. This CDR3 spans 16 amino acids. In nucleotides, the CDR3 is TGTGCCAGCAGTTCCCCCGGCGGGGGGCGGACGAATGAGCAGTTCTTC. It codes for CASSSPGGGRTNEQFF. Complete variable domain (other parts from reference TRBV11-2 and TRBJ2-1): EAGVAQSPRYKIIEKRQSVAFWCNPISGHATLYWYQQILGQGPKLLIQFQNNGVVDDSQLPKDRFSAERLKGVDSTLKIQPAKLEDSAVYLCASSSPGGGRTNEQFFGPGTRLTVL.

This clonotype was observed a handful of times. This chain joins TRBV24-1 and TRBJ2-2; D may be TRBD1 (5 bases). The ends were cut back, 6 bases at V and 5 bases at J, with 12 bases in the middle. Germline V gives CDR1 KGHDR, CDR2 SFDVKD. This CDR3 has 14 residues. The CDR3 protein is CATSKPQGTGELFF. CDR3 sequence (DNA): TGTGCCACCAGTAAGCCCCAGGGTACCGGGGAGCTGTTTTTT.

The rearrangement links TRBV7-2 to TRBJ2-7; 8 bases match TRBD1. The CDR3 is 15 residues long. The V segment lost 3 bases and the J segment 0 bases; nucleotides outside the gene matches: 4. Germline CDR1 and CDR2: SGHTA and FQGNSA. CDR3 sequence reads: CASSLTGANSYEQYF. DNA of the CDR3: TGTGCCAGCAGCTTGACAGGGGCTAACTCCTACGAGCAGTACTTC.

V usage is TRBV12-3 or TRBV12-4 and J usage is TRBJ2-2; D not resolved. This CDR3 has 14 residues. The V gene lost 6 bases and the J gene lost 8 bases, with 16 bases spanning the gap. The CDR3 is CASSLRAFEGELFF. For the CDR3, the DNA is TGTGCCAGCAGCCTCCGGGCCTTCGAAGGGGAGCTGTTTTTT.

This chain uses TRBV7-2 with TRBJ2-3; TRBD1 matches at 7 bases. The J segment lost 4 bases and the V segment lost 4 bases, leaving 5 bases of the junction unmatched. Germline values: CDR1 SGHTA, CDR2 FQGNSA. CDR3 length: 14 residues. CDR3 bases: TGTGCCAGCAGCTCACAGGGGAGAGCAGATACGCAGTATTTT. This sequence encodes CASSSQGRADTQYF.

This sequence joins TRBV7-2 and TRBJ2-4; D possibly corresponds to TRBD2 (6 bases). CDR1 and CDR2 from the germline V gene are SGHTA and FQGNSA. Deletions cut 0 bases from V and 1 base from J, with 10 bases between. This CDR3 has 16 residues. As DNA, the CDR3 is TGTGCCAGCAGCTTAGCGATAGGGAGGGCCAAAAACATTCAGTACTTC. It codes for CASSLAIGRAKNIQYF. The complete variable domain, with remaining parts taken from reference TRBV7-2 and TRBJ2-4, reads GAGVSQSPSNKVTEKGKDVELRCDPISGHTALYWYRQSLGQGLEFLIYFQGNSAPDKSGLPSDRFSAERTGGSVSTLTIQRTQQEDSAVYLCASSLAIGRAKNIQYFGAGTRLSVL.

This clonotype was observed a handful of times. The chain combines TRBV14 with TRBJ2-1; D is unclear. V gave up 0 bases and J gave up 2 bases, with 11 bases separating them. CDR3 size: 16 residues. Germline CDR1 reads SGHDN; CDR2 reads FVKESK. This chain's CDR3 is CASSQEAVFAYNEQFF. DNA of the CDR3: TGTGCCAGCAGCCAAGAGGCGGTCTTTGCCTACAATGAGCAGTTCTTC.

This sequence joins TRBV15 and TRBJ2-4; 9 bases align to TRBD2. CDR3 length: 16 residues. Germline V gene data show CDR1 as LNHNV and CDR2 as YYDKDF (reference sequence). V trimming: 0 bases; J trimming: 7 bases; junction bases outside the gene matches: 7. The CDR3 nucleotides are TGTGCCACCAGCAGAGACCCCGGGACTAGCAATAACATTCAGTACTTC. Its protein product is CATSRDPGTSNNIQYF.

A few counts support this clonotype. The genes are TRBV27 and TRBJ2-7; no clear D gene. CDR1 and CDR2 (germline): MNHEY, SMNVEV (reference sequence). CDR3 length equals 13 residues. Trimming shortened V by 3 bases and J by 0 bases, and 6 bases separated the two germline ends. This CDR3 reads CASSFEASYEQYF. The CDR3 region has the DNA TGTGCCAGCAGTTTCGAGGCCTCCTACGAGCAGTACTTC.

This clonotype has just a few counts. The CDR3 sequence: CASSGGRGAAGEQFF. For the CDR3, the DNA is TGTGCCAGCAGTGGAGGGCGCGGGGCCGCCGGAGAGCAGTTCTTC. The chain joins TRBV11-2 to TRBJ2-1; D is perhaps TRBD2 (6 bases). Per the germline V gene, CDR1 is SGHAT and CDR2 is FQNNGV. This CDR3 region has 15 residues. With 6 bases removed from V and 10 bases from J, the gap between germline ends came to 22 bases.

This clonotype has more than one count but fewer than ten. The V gene is TRBV14, the J gene TRBJ2-1, with a possible D match to TRBD2 (6 bases). The CDR3 extends over 16 amino acids. The germline V and J ends were trimmed by 4 bases and 13 bases, with 26 bases remaining between them. Germline-derived CDR1 and CDR2 are SGHDN and FVKESK. Here the CDR3 reads CASSRGGAVADLNQFF. The CDR3, as DNA: TGTGCCAGCAGCCGAGGCGGGGCGGTGGCAGATTTAAACCAGTTCTTC.

This clonotype was observed a few times. V gene TRBV20-1 combines with J gene TRBJ2-7; 9 bases map to TRBD2. With 0 bases clipped from V and 4 bases from J, the junction kept 4 bases outside the gene matches. This CDR3 comprises 14 residues. In germline, CDR1 is DFQATT, CDR2 SNEGSKA (reference sequence). The CDR3, as DNA: TGCAGTGCTAGAGATCTGACTAGCGGTTACGAGCAGTACTTC. Residues: CSARDLTSGYEQYF.

In its sample, this clonotype was seen a few times. This sequence joins TRBV27 and TRBJ2-3, with D perhaps TRBD1 or TRBD2 (6 bases each). Germline-derived CDR1 and CDR2 are MNHEY and SMNVEV (reference sequence). CDR3 length: 12 residues. The V end was cut by 5 bases, the J end by 9 bases, with 12 bases between. The CDR3 reads CASSPTGRTQYF. Here the CDR3 DNA reads TGTGCCAGCAGTCCCACAGGGAGGACGCAGTATTTT.

This chain uses TRBV29-1 with TRBJ2-7, with D perhaps being TRBD1 or TRBD2 (5 bases each). The CDR3 covers 12 residues. V gave up 8 bases and J gave up 4 bases, with 15 bases separating them. Germline CDR1 SQVTM, CDR2 ANQGSEA. Written as DNA, the CDR3 is TGCAGCATAAGGGACGGCCTATACGAGCAGTACTTC. This translates into CSIRDGLYEQYF.

The chain links TRBV18 to TRBJ2-5; D unclear. The germline CDR1 and CDR2 sequences are KGHSH and LQKENI. This CDR3 contains 15 residues. V was pared by 0 bases and J by 5 bases, with 13 bases between. The CDR3 loop is CASSPPSPKMETQYF. The CDR3 coding sequence is TGTGCCAGCTCACCACCGAGTCCCAAGATGGAGACCCAGTACTTC.

The V and J genes are TRBV12-3 or TRBV12-4 and TRBJ1-6, with 9 bases that match TRBD1. The trim removed 5 bases at V and 13 bases at J, leaving 6 bases unmatched. The CDR3 has 13 residues. In DNA form, the CDR3 reads TGTGCCAGCAGTCCGGGACAGGGTCTGCCCCTCCACTTT. Encoded protein: CASSPGQGLPLHF.

This clonotype has just a few counts. CDR3 protein: CASSFPGRRYEQFF. CDR3 nucleotides: TGTGCCAGCAGCTTCCCGGGACGCCGATATGAGCAGTTCTTC. The chain is built from TRBV7-2 and TRBJ2-1; the D call may be TRBD1 or TRBD2 (5 bases each). The CDR3 loop spans 14 amino acids. Germline loops: CDR1 SGHTA, CDR2 FQGNSA. The ends were cut back, 3 bases at V and 8 bases at J, with 14 bases in the middle.

This clonotype was observed a handful of times. The chain links TRBV14 to TRBJ2-1, with 10 bases matching TRBD2. There are 15 residues in the CDR3. Germline V CDR1 and CDR2: SGHDN, FVKESK. V shed 2 bases and J 10 bases; nucleotides not matched to a gene: 8. The CDR3 sequence: CASSQKAGGNDEQFF. CDR3 nucleotide sequence: TGTGCCAGCAGCCAAAAAGCGGGAGGGAATGACGAGCAGTTCTTC.

This clonotype has a handful of counts. The chain is built from TRBV6-5 and TRBJ1-1, with D possibly being TRBD1 (5 bases). The CDR3 runs to 16 residues. V shed 2 bases and J shed 2 bases, with 15 bases lying between them. Germline V CDR1 and CDR2: MNHEY, SVGAGI. The CDR3: CASSYEEKGPNTEAFF. In DNA, the CDR3 is TGTGCCAGCAGTTACGAGGAAAAGGGACCAAACACTGAAGCTTTCTTT.

The table lists this clonotype with a few counts. This chain joins TRBV5-6 and TRBJ2-1; D not certain. The CDR3 runs 13 residues. V lost 4 bases to trimming and J lost 8 bases, with 13 bases between them. Germline V gene data show CDR1 as SGHDT and CDR2 as YYEEEE. CDR3: CASSNGVVDEQFF. CDR3 nucleotide sequence: TGTGCCAGCAGCAATGGGGTGGTGGATGAGCAGTTCTTC. Supplemented by reference TRBV5-6 and TRBJ2-1, the full variable domain reads DAGVTQSPTHLIKTRGQQVTLRCSPKSGHDTVSWYQQALGQGPQFIFQYYEEEERQRGNFPDRFSGHQFPNYSSELNVNALLLGDSALYLCASSNGVVDEQFFGPGTRLTVL.